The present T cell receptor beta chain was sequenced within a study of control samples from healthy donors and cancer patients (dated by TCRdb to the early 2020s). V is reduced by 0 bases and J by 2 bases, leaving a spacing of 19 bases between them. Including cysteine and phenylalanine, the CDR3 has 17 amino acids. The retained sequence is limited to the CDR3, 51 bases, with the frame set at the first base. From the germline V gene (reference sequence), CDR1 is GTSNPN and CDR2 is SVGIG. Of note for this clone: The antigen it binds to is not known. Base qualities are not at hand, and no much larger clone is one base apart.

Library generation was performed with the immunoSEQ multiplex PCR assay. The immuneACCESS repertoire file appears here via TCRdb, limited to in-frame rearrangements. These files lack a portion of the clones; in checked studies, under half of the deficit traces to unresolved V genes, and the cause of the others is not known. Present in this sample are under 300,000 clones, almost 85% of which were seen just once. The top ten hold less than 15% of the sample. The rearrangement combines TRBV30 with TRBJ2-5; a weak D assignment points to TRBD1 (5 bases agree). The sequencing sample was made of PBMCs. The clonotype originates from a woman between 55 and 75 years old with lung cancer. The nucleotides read TGTGCCTGGAGTGTACGTCGGGCAGGGCTGCAGCAAGAGACCCAGTACTTC. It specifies CAWSVRRAGLQQETQYF.